The clone carrying this TCR beta chain was observed at least ten times. This entry comes from a study of response to subunit inactivated influenza vaccine. Each CDR3 protein gets one entry after TCRdb re-called the RT-PCR reads with MiXCR. The sample holds some 540,000 distinct CDR3 sequences, roughly 25% seen once. These data were likewise used in another study, on T cells expressing NK-cell markers. According to that study: Generation of TCR beta cDNA was performed by 5'RACE template switching incorporating UMIs.

The clonotype comes from a man between 50 and 59 years old who received an inactivated influenza vaccine. The starting material was CD4+ T cells sorted from PBMCs, obtained about 12 days after vaccination.

CDR3 amino acids: CASSLLGGTGELFF. The DNA of the CDR3 is TGTGCCAGCAGTTTACTGGGGGGCACCGGGGAGCTGTTTTTT. The chain employs TRBV12-3 or TRBV12-4 and TRBJ2-2; TRBD2 might be the D (6 bases). With 2 bases removed from V and 4 bases from J, the gap between germline ends came to 8 bases. CDR3 length equals 14 residues.